This is a list of T cell receptor beta chains from one sample in a study of blood T cell repertoires in COVID-19. Profiling relied on immunoSEQ multiplex PCR, and the TCRdb table lists in-frame clones only, not all of them. Altogether a few hundred thousand clones are present, roughly 83% being singletons, with the ten largest covering roughly an eighth. Source material: peripheral blood. All receptors derive from a man aged 80 or over with acute or convalescent COVID-19. Each CDR3 is given with its conserved first and last residue. Fields, in order: clone size, V gene, CDR3 protein. Some rows mark clone size as missing; the rest say once, few, many or name a class of expanded clone.

>-|TRBV5-1
CASSLDGGAPGDTQYF
>-|TRBV7-8
CASSLEGRSQSEAFF
>-|TRBV5-4
CASSMTENEKLFF
>-|TRBV5-1
CASKGISTTNEKLFF
>-|TRBV5-1
CASSLAVNTGELFF
>-|TRBV9
CASSVEEKRQGVTNEKLFF
>-|TRBV11-2
CASSPSGRGGEQYF
>-|TRBV5-5
CASSPSWISNQPQHF
>-|TRBV19
CASRARPQPQHF
>-|TRBV20-1
CSASRLGSTEAFF
>-|TRBV5-6
CASGTGSTEAFF
>-|TRBV6-4
CASSDRGGNTEAFF
>once|TRBV4-2
CASSQEGAGGVDEQFF
>-|TRBV18
CASSRAGGGAGPGELFF
>-|TRBV2
CASRGASASQPQHF
>-|TRBV7-9
CASSLQGLDEQYF
>few|TRBV5-1
CASNLAGGSDTQYF
>-|TRBV5-6
CASSLRGGAGYTF
>-|TRBV7-2
CASSTRTGRLSPLHF
>-|TRBV5-1
CASSLPGNNEQFF
>many|TRBV6-1
CASSEARGQPMNTEAFF
>-|TRBV29-1
CSVAGGLTYNEQFF
>-|TRBV2
CASSRQGPEYEQYF
>few|TRBV5-1
CASSLGGRMADTQYF
>few|TRBV11-2
CASSSGRAGELFF
>once|TRBV10-3
CAISEFSGSRNEQYF
>-|TRBV7-2
CASSIVAGAHNEQFF
>-|TRBV7-2
CASSSRGEQRGKVAFF
>-|TRBV18
CASSPTPLTSGKETQYF
>-|TRBV3-1/TRBV3-2
CASSQGLGPLHAEQFF
>-|TRBV19
CASTKGGRVSEQFF
>-|TRBV7-9
CASSLNQGPGSEAFF
>-|TRBV23-1
CASTLDRKETQYF
>once|TRBV28
CASRGAAREQYF
>-|TRBV6-5
CASSFPGTGQQPQHF
>few|TRBV14
CASSLTDKARAFF
>-|TRBV27
CASSFSGGTYEQYF
>-|TRBV10-3
CAISPTGGVDQPQHF
>-|TRBV5-1
CASSTEQGPSYNSPLHF
>-|TRBV5-4
CASSRDGGSLYEQYF